Listed below are T cell receptor beta chains from one sample, sequenced in a study of blood T cell repertoires in COVID-19. TCRdb's copy holds only in-frame clones and misses some; the assay was immunoSEQ multiplex PCR. The top ten hold roughly 8.6% of the sample, which has roughly 180,000 clones, about 86% seen once. Input material: peripheral blood. These receptors all come from a man aged 60 to 75 with acute or convalescent COVID-19. Both conserved end residues are trimmed from each CDR3.

TRBV5-1	ASSLSGVNSPLH
TRBV5-1	ASSLMEGETQY
TRBV28	ASSFWGGKETQY
TRBV30	AWSVEPGELF
TRBV3-1/TRBV3-2	ASSHDTGTGGDGYT
TRBV6-5	ASSYGLAGNNEQF
TRBV20-1	SASGLAGETQY
TRBV5-5	ASSLTWTGAEKLF
TRBV15	ATSPPGLFYEQY
TRBV18	ASSPSLAGLGEQF
TRBV21-1	ASSRGEAGETQY
TRBV5-5	ASSLWEAEY
TRBV24-1	ATSSGLATSYNEQF
TRBV20-1	SAGGTGELF
TRBV30	THGSPSANTDTQY
TRBV6-5	ATRQGAGNEQF
TRBV10-3	AISESSGGRGIVPLH
TRBV29-1	SVGQGGNQPQH
TRBV2	ASSDPGRGPYNEQF
TRBV27	ASRLRQGSNEQF
TRBV28	ASRETQAFNYGYT
TRBV6-4	ASSAPFRDSLYGYT
TRBV28	ASRTGFRNEQF
TRBV3-1/TRBV3-2	ASSPSRQGSDEKLF
TRBV5-1	ASSTGTGYNSPLH
TRBV11-2	ASSRTGLNTEAF
TRBV5-4	ASSPGGGSGDYEQY
TRBV7-8	ASSRRQGALGTEAF
TRBV14	ASSQGHRRSGYT
TRBV24-1	ATSDLGDCDSITYEQY
TRBV27	ASSITSGGTGELF
TRBV18	ASSPLEAGVETQY
TRBV10-3	AISELSLGDTEAF
TRBV3-1/TRBV3-2	ASSQRELTRNAPYGYT
TRBV5-1	ASSFGGNTEAF
TRBV3-1/TRBV3-2	ASNLLAMGGKTQY
TRBV15	ATSRDQETQY
TRBV27	ASSYLYGEAF
TRBV30	AWSVQGNTEAF
TRBV5-1	ASSVDNSGNTIY
TRBV7-3	ASSLEEGSEQY
TRBV5-8	ASSLSGQGGDTQY
TRBV5-1	ASSLASSRETQY
TRBV2	ASREKWGDNSPLH
TRBV10-3	AISEGAGPTTGETQY
TRBV5-5	ASSLTGMDSPLH
TRBV6-6	ASSYSVNTEAF
TRBV10-3	ATQRASGYNEQF
TRBV9	ASSDRQGANYGYT
TRBV7-9	ASSLGATNEKLF
TRBV3-1/TRBV3-2	ATSTGRGTEAF
TRBV27	ASSLLSWRGWLINEQF
TRBV2	ASRREIQTETQY